These 27 T cell receptor beta chains share one sample of origin, sequenced in a study of CD8 T cells in Susac syndrome. RNA amounts of about 0.5 to 1 ug underwent reverse transcription with random hexamers. Each CDR3 protein is one row after TCRdb ran MiXCR on the immunoSEQ multiplex PCR reads. The sample shows approximately 150,000 distinct CDR3 sequences, approximately 94% of them seen only once. Sequencing used CD4+ T cells from PBMCs. The receptors shown here come from a human donor in good health.

The chain is built from TRBV4-2 and TRBJ1-1; D call uncertain. Trimming took off 0 bases at V and 3 bases at J, with 5 bases between the two ends. Germline CDR1 reads LGHNA; CDR2 reads YNFKEQ. This CDR3 region has 13 residues. The CDR3 sequence: CASSQESYTEAFF. The CDR3 nucleotides read TGTGCCAGCAGCCAAGAATCCTACACTGAAGCTTTCTTT.

This chain joins TRBV20-1 and TRBJ2-3; possible D gene TRBD2, 6 bases. V was pared by 0 bases and J by 4 bases, with 14 bases between. The CDR3 is 15 residues long. Germline CDR1 DFQATT, CDR2 SNEGSKA (reference sequence). The CDR3 spells CSARELVGGADTQYF. The CDR3 nucleotides are TGCAGTGCTAGAGAGCTGGTCGGGGGAGCAGATACGCAGTATTTT.

CDR3 loop: CASSYEGEVDEQFF. CDR3 nucleotide sequence: TGCGCCAGCAGCTATGAGGGAGAGGTCGATGAGCAGTTCTTC. The chain joins TRBV5-1 to TRBJ2-1; tentatively, D is TRBD2 (5 bases). V lost 3 bases, J lost 8 bases, and 15 bases lay in between. CDR3 length equals 14 residues. Germline assignment: CDR1 SGHRS and CDR2 YFSETQ.

This CDR3 is CASSTRTGGRETQYF. CDR3 coding DNA: TGTGCCAGCAGCACCCGGACAGGGGGAAGGGAGACCCAGTACTTC. The genes are TRBV11-2 and TRBJ2-5; TRBD1 aligns across 10 bases. The junction had 8 bases not matched to a gene; V was cut back by 5 bases and J by 5 bases. Germline loops: CDR1 SGHAT, CDR2 FQNNGV. The CDR3 runs to 15 residues.

The rearrangement links TRBV5-4 to TRBJ2-5; 8 nucleotides line up with TRBD2. CDR1 and CDR2 from the germline V gene are SGHNT and YYREEE (reference sequence). Trimming took 6 bases from V and 5 from J; bases not matched to a gene: 12. CDR3 length: 15 amino acids. DNA for the CDR3: TGTGCCAGCAAACCTCGGGGGGGGAGCGGTGAGACCCAGTACTTC. Translation gives CASKPRGGSGETQYF.

The chain links TRBV29-1 to TRBJ2-7; D gene unclear. The germline V gene has CDR1 SQVTM and CDR2 ANQGSEA. The CDR3 spans 12 residues. The germline V and J ends were trimmed by 1 base and 4 bases, with 8 bases remaining between them. The CDR3 DNA follows: TGCAGCGTTGAAGTGAATAGTTACGAGCAGTACTTC. As protein: CSVEVNSYEQYF.

The rearrangement links TRBV24-1 to TRBJ2-1; TRBD2 might be the D (6 bases). CDR3 length: 13 residues. The ends were cut back, 2 bases at V and 6 bases at J, with 7 bases in the middle. Germline-derived CDR1 and CDR2 are KGHDR and SFDVKD. CDR3 loop: CATSDWRGNEQFF. CDR3 bases: TGTGCCACCAGTGATTGGAGGGGCAATGAGCAGTTCTTC.

The gene calls are TRBV9 and TRBJ2-7; D not resolved. V lost 3 bases and J 0 bases, leaving 13 bases between the germline ends. The germline V gene encodes CDR1 SGDLS and CDR2 YYNGEE. The CDR3 length is 15 residues. CDR3 nucleotides: TGTGCCAGCAGCGCCGGACGGCCTAACTCCTACGAGCAGTACTTC. Encoded protein: CASSAGRPNSYEQYF.

The V call is TRBV20-1, the J call TRBJ2-3, with 13 bases fitting TRBD2. In germline, CDR1 is DFQATT, CDR2 SNEGSKA (reference sequence). This CDR3 has 15 amino acids. J lost 0 bases, V lost 5 bases, and 2 bases had no gene match. DNA for the CDR3: TGCAGTGCTTCGGGACTAGCGGGAAGCACAGATACGCAGTATTTT. It specifies CSASGLAGSTDTQYF.

The rearrangement links TRBV20-1 to TRBJ2-1; 14 bases are a match to TRBD2. Germline lookup yields CDR1 DFQATT and CDR2 SNEGSKA (reference sequence). This CDR3 is built from 16 residues. J lost 9 bases, V lost 4 bases, and 11 bases had no gene match. The CDR3 DNA is TGCAGTGCTACCCCGGGACTAGCGGGAGATTCTAGTGAGCAGTTCTTC. Translating gives CSATPGLAGDSSEQFF.

The V call is TRBV7-9, the J call TRBJ2-7; 9 bases map to TRBD2. V shed 7 bases and J 7 bases; nucleotides not matched to a gene: 17. The germline V gene encodes CDR1 SEHNR and CDR2 FQNEAQ (reference sequence). The CDR3 is 16 amino acids. The CDR3 DNA reads as TGTGCCAGCACACGAGGGACTAGCTCGGGAAAGGGGGAGCAGTACTTC. Translation: CASTRGTSSGKGEQYF.

The chain employs TRBV20-1 and TRBJ1-2; TRBD1 matches at 9 bases. Trimming removed 0 bases from V and 6 bases from J; junction bases left unmatched: 8. This CDR3 is built from 15 residues. Germline values: CDR1 DFQATT, CDR2 SNEGSKA (reference sequence). CDR3 sequence reads: CSARDRGRDRDGYTF. CDR3 nucleotide sequence: TGCAGTGCTAGAGATAGGGGCAGGGACAGGGATGGCTACACCTTC.

This chain connects TRBV11-2 to TRBJ1-1; weak D call: TRBD1 (5 bases). V was shortened by 3 bases and J by 0 bases, with 11 bases between the two germline ends. CDR1 and CDR2 from the germline V gene are SGHAT and FQNNGV. CDR3 size: 15 residues. The CDR3 sequence is CASSFHGGLNTEAFF. CDR3 DNA: TGTGCCAGCAGCTTTCACGGGGGACTGAACACTGAAGCTTTCTTT. The full variable domain, its missing parts supplied by reference TRBV11-2 and TRBJ1-1, is EAGVAQSPRYKIIEKRQSVAFWCNPISGHATLYWYQQILGQGPKLLIQFQNNGVVDDSQLPKDRFSAERLKGVDSTLKIQPAKLEDSAVYLCASSFHGGLNTEAFFGQGTRLTVV.

V is TRBV20-1 and J is TRBJ1-1; D is unresolved. CDR1 is DFQATT and CDR2 is SNEGSKA in the germline V gene (reference sequence). Trimming removed 3 bases from V and 2 bases from J, with 4 bases in between. CDR3 size: 11 residues. The CDR3 protein is CSASDNTEAFF. For the CDR3, the DNA is TGCAGTGCTAGTGACAACACTGAAGCTTTCTTT.

This clonotype came up once. The rearrangement uses TRBV5-1 and TRBJ2-2; the D gene is possibly TRBD1 (5 bases). CDR1 is SGHRS and CDR2 is YFSETQ in the germline V gene. There are 13 residues in the CDR3. Trimming stripped 5 bases from V and 1 base from J, with 6 bases between. As DNA, the CDR3 is TGCGCCAGCAGAGGACAGAACACCGGGGAGCTGTTTTTT. Translation: CASRGQNTGELFF.

This chain links TRBV3-1 with TRBJ2-1; 8 nucleotides line up with TRBD2. Germline CDR1 and CDR2: LGHDT and YNNKEL (reference sequence). The CDR3 has 15 residues. J lost 2 bases, V lost 3 bases, and 3 bases had no gene match. CDR3 nucleotides: TGTGCCAGCAGCCACCTAGCGGGCCCCTACAATGAGCAGTTCTTC. Encoded protein: CASSHLAGPYNEQFF.

This chain links TRBV27 with TRBJ1-5, with 8 bases that match TRBD1. The CDR3 is 14 amino acids. CDR1 and CDR2 (germline): MNHEY, SMNVEV (reference sequence). V was clipped by 5 bases and J by 12 bases; unmatched bases: 12. The chain's CDR3 is CASSKTGTGLGQHF. CDR3 sequence (DNA): TGTGCCAGCAGTAAAACCGGGACAGGTCTGGGCCAGCATTTT.

This chain uses TRBV19 with TRBJ2-1, with no clear D. The CDR3 loop spans 12 amino acids. With 3 bases removed from V and 4 bases from J, the gap between germline ends came to 4 bases. Germline V lookup: CDR1 LNHDA, CDR2 SQIVND (reference sequence). The CDR3 DNA follows: TGTGCCAGTAGTATTGATTACAATGAGCAGTTCTTC. Amino acids: CASSIDYNEQFF.

The genes are TRBV9 and TRBJ2-2; D ambiguous. Between the trimmed V and J ends, which lost 0 bases and 6 bases, there was a span of 3 bases. The CDR3 sequence is 12 residues long. Germline V lookup: CDR1 SGDLS, CDR2 YYNGEE. In nucleotides, the CDR3 is TGTGCCAGCAGCGTAGACCCCGGGGAGCTGTTTTTT. It yields the protein CASSVDPGELFF. The variable domain in full, completed from reference TRBV9 and TRBJ2-2, reads DSGVTQTPKHLITATGQRVTLRCSPRSGDLSVYWYQQSLDQGLQFLIQYYNGEERAKGNILERFSAQQFPDLHSELNLSSLELGDSALYFCASSVDPGELFFGEGSRLTVL.

This clonotype showed up just a few times. The J gene is TRBJ2-1, the V gene TRBV6-6; the D gene is possibly TRBD1 (5 bases). Trimming shortened V by 8 bases and J by 4 bases, and 12 bases separated the two germline ends. Germline V gives CDR1 MNHNY, CDR2 SVGAGI (reference sequence). The CDR3 spans 13 residues. The CDR3 sequence: CASGPTEYNEQFF. The CDR3 region has the DNA TGTGCCAGCGGGCCGACAGAGTACAATGAGCAGTTCTTC.

The rearrangement joins TRBV7-3 to TRBJ2-2, with 7 bases aligning to TRBD1. Germline CDR1 reads SGHTA; CDR2 reads FQGTGA. The junction had 3 bases not matched to a gene; V was cut back by 2 bases and J by 6 bases. The CDR3 sequence is 14 residues long. CDR3 nucleotide sequence: TGTGCCAGCAGCTTATTACAGGGGTCCGGGGAGCTGTTTTTT. It is translated as CASSLLQGSGELFF.

J is TRBJ1-2 and V is TRBV20-1, with D unresolved. Trimming shortened V by 3 bases and J by 6 bases, and 5 bases separated the two germline ends. The CDR3 contains 10 residues. CDR1 is DFQATT and CDR2 is SNEGSKA in the germline V gene (reference sequence). CDR3 nucleotides: TGCAGTGCTAGGGGAAATGGCTACACCTTC. Translation: CSARGNGYTF.

J is TRBJ2-7 and V is TRBV7-8; TRBD2 is a possible D gene (7 bases). The V gene's germline CDR1 is SGHVS and CDR2 FQNEAQ. V was cut by 5 bases and J by 1 base, with 15 bases left in between. The CDR3 loop spans 15 amino acids. Here the CDR3 reads CASSPWGRGSYEQYF. As DNA, the CDR3 is TGTGCCAGCAGCCCCTGGGGGAGGGGGTCCTACGAGCAGTACTTC.

The chain carries TRBV6-5 and TRBJ1-1, with 10 bases that match TRBD1. The length of the CDR3 is 15 residues. V was clipped by 2 bases and J by 5 bases; unmatched bases: 5. The germline V gene has CDR1 MNHEY and CDR2 SVGAGI. The CDR3 DNA reads TGTGCCAGCAGTTACGGGGACAGGGGAGGGACTGAAGCTTTCTTT. Residues: CASSYGDRGGTEAFF.

The chain recombines TRBV28 with TRBJ1-1; D possibly corresponds to TRBD1 (5 bases). V lost 1 base and J 1 base, leaving 13 bases between the germline ends. The CDR3 contains 16 residues. Per the germline V gene, CDR1 is MDHEN and CDR2 is SYDVKM. Here the CDR3 reads CASSLSVGAANTEAFF. In DNA, the CDR3 is TGTGCCAGCAGTTTATCGGTTGGGGCAGCGAACACTGAAGCTTTCTTT.

The chain couples TRBV25-1 to TRBJ2-4; D remains ambiguous. The V and J ends lost 1 base and 0 bases respectively, with 13 bases between them. The CDR3 totals 17 residues. Germline V gene sequence: CDR1 MGHDK, CDR2 SYGVNS. CDR3 protein: CASSESPSGLAKNIQYF. The CDR3 DNA is TGTGCCAGCAGTGAATCCCCAAGTGGCCTAGCCAAAAACATTCAGTACTTC. The whole variable domain, remainder taken from reference TRBV25-1 and TRBJ2-4, is EADIYQTPRYLVIGTGKKITLECSQTMGHDKMYWYQQDPGMELHLIHYSYGVNSTEKGDLSSESTVSRIRTEHFPLTLESARPSHTSQYLCASSESPSGLAKNIQYFGAGTRLSVL.

This clonotype was found once. The V and J genes are TRBV29-1 and TRBJ2-3, with no clear D. The CDR3 runs 12 residues. V was pared by 5 bases and J by 0 bases, with 6 bases between. The germline V gene encodes CDR1 SQVTM and CDR2 ANQGSEA. The CDR3 DNA follows: TGCAGCGTTTTATCTAGCACAGATACGCAGTATTTT. The encoded protein is CSVLSSTDTQYF.